This passage covers 4 T cell receptor beta chains from one sample sequenced in a study of spatial heterogeneity in lung cancer. Documented time point: sample taken at primary tumor resection. Whole RNA came from tumor, nontumor lung or frozen PBMC and was sequenced without being sorted. Each CDR3 protein is one row after TCRdb ran MiXCR on the 5' RACE reads. The sample consists of around 48,000 distinct CDR3 sequences, approximately 5.7% of them appearing once. Sequenced here: PBMCs, sampled at surgery. The receptors come from a male donor with early-stage non-small cell lung cancer.

This clonotype was seen repeatedly, ten times or more. V usage is TRBV5-1 and J usage is TRBJ2-2; 9 nucleotides align to TRBD1. The CDR3 has 17 amino acids. Germline V gene sequence: CDR1 SGHRS, CDR2 YFSETQ. V lost 4 bases to trimming and J lost 2 bases; unmatched junction nucleotides: 9. CDR3 DNA: TGCGCCAGCAGCCCCCCGGGACAGGGTGGAAACACCGGGGAGCTGTTTTTT. It translates to CASSPPGQGGNTGELFF.

The sample holds many counts of this clonotype. This chain's CDR3 is CASSVALALTGELFF. Written as DNA, the CDR3 is TGTGCCAGCAGCGTAGCTCTAGCGCTAACCGGGGAGCTGTTTTTT. The J gene is TRBJ2-2, the V gene TRBV9; a possible D gene is TRBD2 (6 bases). CDR1 and CDR2 (germline): SGDLS, YYNGEE. The CDR3 contains 15 residues. V lost 0 bases and J 5 bases, leaving 11 bases between the germline ends. The complete variable domain, with remaining parts taken from reference TRBV9 and TRBJ2-2, reads DSGVTQTPKHLITATGQRVTLRCSPRSGDLSVYWYQQSLDQGLQFLIQYYNGEERAKGNILERFSAQQFPDLHSELNLSSLELGDSALYFCASSVALALTGELFFGEGSRLTVL.

The genes are TRBV6-2 or TRBV6-3 and TRBJ1-5; no clear D gene. This CDR3 comprises 14 residues. The V end lost 4 bases, the J end lost 5 bases, and 12 bases lay between the germline ends. Germline CDR1 and CDR2: MNHEY and SVGEGT. The CDR3 loop is CASSFPGLHQPQHF. CDR3 DNA: TGTGCCAGCAGTTTCCCGGGTCTCCATCAGCCCCAGCATTTT.

Notes on this clonotype: This may be a read error: a much more frequent sequence differs by one nucleotide. This sequence joins TRBV5-1 and TRBJ2-1; D possibly corresponds to TRBD2 (6 bases). Germline V gene sequence: CDR1 SGHRS, CDR2 YFSETQ. The CDR3 is 15 amino acids. Deletions cut 8 bases from V and 3 bases from J, with 18 bases between. The CDR3: CASGLARPGYNEQFF. The DNA of the CDR3 is TGCGCCAGTGGTCTAGCGAGACCCGGCTACAATGAGCAGTTCTTC.